This T cell receptor beta chain was documented in a study of T cells in Graves' hyperthyroidism and ophthalmopathy. Comments on this clonotype: A read error is possible here, since a much larger clone lies one base away.

Patients were excluded because of uncontrolled infection, other autoimmune disease, pregnancy or lactation. Isolation of PBMCs was performed on 10 ml fresh peripheral blood. Amplification yielded TCR beta CDR3 regions, with RNA transcripts as the source. RT-PCR in the first round (using the HTBI primer set) targeted the TCR CDR3. MiXCR, applied by TCRdb to the multiplex PCR reads, yields one record per CDR3 protein. The sample holds 350,000 to 500,000 distinct CDR3 sequences, around 15% seen once. V trimming: 5 bases; J trimming: 7 bases; junction bases outside the gene matches: 10. This CDR3 comprises 16 residues. Germline assignment: CDR1 MDHEN and CDR2 SYDVKM.

Input material: blood. The sequence came from a woman aged 18-35 years with Graves' hyperthyroidism. V and J are TRBV28 and TRBJ2-3, with TRBD2 matching 12 bases. The CDR3 sequence is CASSPRLAGVLNTQYF. The CDR3 DNA sequence: TGTGCCAGCAGTCCCCGACTAGCGGGAGTGCTAAATACGCAGTATTTT.